These 25 T cell receptor beta chains were all obtained from the same sample, sequenced in a study of blood T cell repertoires in COVID-19. Repertoires were generated with immunoSEQ multiplex PCR, while TCRdb's copy carries only in-frame clones and drops some. Counted here are nearly 350,000 clones, around nine tenths occurring once; the ten biggest clones make up about 3.5%. Material: peripheral blood. The receptors were gathered from a woman between 18 and 30 years old who had recovered from COVID-19.

V usage is TRBV5-1 and J usage is TRBJ2-5, with a weak D call TRBD1 (6 bases). V was shortened by 1 base and J by 1 base, with 8 bases between the two germline ends. Per germline, CDR1 SGHRS and CDR2 YFSETQ. CDR3 length: 14 amino acids. Here the CDR3 reads CASSLTGIQETQYF. In DNA form, the CDR3 reads TGCGCCAGCAGCTTGACAGGGATCCAAGAGACCCAGTACTTC.

V gene TRBV5-1 combines with J gene TRBJ2-2, with 8 bases that match TRBD1. The CDR3 contains 16 residues. V trimming: 0 bases; J trimming: 4 bases; junction bases outside the gene matches: 5. CDR1 is SGHRS and CDR2 is YFSETQ in the germline V gene. The CDR3 sequence: CASSLGTGMGTGELFF. The CDR3 DNA follows: TGCGCCAGCAGCTTGGGGACAGGGATGGGCACCGGGGAGCTGTTTTTT.

The chain combines TRBV6-6 with TRBJ2-3; D gene unclear. Germline CDR1 is MNHNY and CDR2 is SVGAGI (reference sequence). The V and J ends lost 2 bases and 2 bases respectively, with 5 bases between them. The CDR3 runs to 13 residues. The CDR3 is CASSYADTDTQYF. The CDR3 coding sequence is TGTGCCAGCAGTTACGCGGACACAGATACGCAGTATTTT.

The V gene is TRBV24-1, the J gene TRBJ2-7; possible D gene TRBD1, 5 bases. The CDR3 sequence is 15 residues long. Germline V CDR1 and CDR2: KGHDR, SFDVKD. V lost 5 bases to trimming and J lost 5 bases, with 18 bases between them. CDR3 nucleotide sequence: TGTGCCACCAGTGCCCCTTGCTTAGGGGTGAACGAGCAGTACGTC. Amino acid sequence: CATSAPCLGVNEQYV.

The V call is TRBV7-2, the J call TRBJ2-2; the match to TRBD1 covers 8 bases. Germline V gives CDR1 SGHTA, CDR2 FQGNSA. This CDR3 contains 16 residues. The ends lost 5 bases at V and 0 bases at J; junction bases unmatched: 5. The CDR3 DNA sequence: TGTGCCAGCAGCCCCGGGACAGGCGCGAACACCGGGGAGCTGTTTTTT. The encoded protein is CASSPGTGANTGELFF.

The rearrangement joins TRBV4-3 to TRBJ1-2; D might be TRBD1 (5 bases). Germline loops: CDR1 LGHNA, CDR2 YSLEER. CDR3 length equals 17 residues. Trimming shortened V by 0 bases and J by 5 bases, and 19 bases separated the two germline ends. The chain's CDR3 is CASSQDRRGTADYGYTF. CDR3 coding DNA: TGCGCCAGCAGCCAAGATAGACGGGGGACGGCGGATTATGGCTACACCTTC.

The chain uses TRBV19 and TRBJ2-5; possible D gene TRBD1, 6 bases. Per germline, CDR1 LNHDA and CDR2 SQIVND (reference sequence). V was pared by 6 bases and J by 1 base, with 9 bases between. This CDR3 region has 13 residues. In DNA form, the CDR3 reads TGTGCCAGTAGCCAAGGGGGCCAAGAGACCCAGTACTTC. Translated, it gives CASSQGGQETQYF.

This clone was seen once. The rearrangement uses TRBV6-4 and TRBJ2-1, with 7 bases fitting TRBD1. J lost 8 bases, V lost 5 bases, and 15 bases had no gene match. Germline V gene data show CDR1 as MRHNA and CDR2 as SNTAGT. The CDR3 contains 16 residues. The CDR3 protein is CASSPIAGRGSDEQFF. The CDR3 nucleotides read TGTGCCAGCAGTCCGATCGCGGGCAGGGGGTCCGATGAGCAGTTCTTC.

The chain has TRBV14 and TRBJ1-5, with a tentative D call TRBD1 (5 bases). CDR1 and CDR2 from the germline V gene are SGHDN and FVKESK. Trimming removed 3 bases at V and 0 bases at J, with 9 bases between. The CDR3 length is 15 residues. The CDR3: CASSHGGYSNQPQHF. DNA of the CDR3: TGTGCCAGCAGCCACGGGGGGTATAGCAATCAGCCCCAGCATTTT.

This chain links TRBV4-1 with TRBJ2-1, with D tentatively TRBD2 (5 bases). V lost 0 bases and J 7 bases, leaving 13 bases between the germline ends. Germline assignment: CDR1 MGHRA and CDR2 YSYEKL. The CDR3 spans 15 residues. This CDR3 is CASSQDGNSANEQFF. The CDR3 DNA follows: TGCGCCAGCAGCCAAGATGGAAATAGCGCGAATGAGCAGTTCTTC.

The gene calls are TRBV24-1 and TRBJ2-1, with 12 bases fitting TRBD2. J was trimmed by 14 bases and V by 5 bases; bases with no gene match: 6. The CDR3 covers 13 residues. CDR1 and CDR2 (germline): KGHDR, SFDVKD. For the CDR3, the DNA is TGTGCCACCAGTGCCAGGACTAGCGGGAAGAAGTTCTTC. This codes for CATSARTSGKKFF.

The chain is built from TRBV6-5 and TRBJ2-3; no clear D. Germline CDR1 and CDR2: MNHEY and SVGAGI. CDR3 length equals 13 residues. The ends were cut back, 5 bases at V and 0 bases at J, with 6 bases in the middle. The CDR3 loop reads CASSRTSTDTQYF. The CDR3 DNA reads as TGTGCCAGCAGTCGAACTAGCACAGATACGCAGTATTTT.

This clone was picked up a small number of times. The rearrangement links TRBV6-5 to TRBJ1-2, with 7 bases that match TRBD1. The CDR3 consists of 14 residues. The germline V gene encodes CDR1 MNHEY and CDR2 SVGAGI. V shed 6 bases, J shed 4 bases, and the junction held 8 bases outside the gene matches. CDR3 sequence: CASSPIGDSYGYTF. The CDR3 nucleotides are TGTGCCAGCAGCCCAATAGGGGACAGCTATGGCTACACCTTC.

V and J are TRBV6-5 and TRBJ2-1, with TRBD1 as a possible D gene (5 bases). V shed 5 bases and J shed 1 base, with 9 bases lying between them. CDR3 length: 14 residues. Germline CDR1 reads MNHEY; CDR2 reads SVGAGI. The CDR3 DNA reads as TGTGCCAGCAGTAGGGGTGGATCCTACAATGAGCAGTTCTTC. Translating gives CASSRGGSYNEQFF.

The V call is TRBV7-9, the J call TRBJ1-2, with TRBD1 matching over 7 bases. The CDR3 has 14 amino acids. V dropped 4 bases and J dropped 7; count of bases not matched to a gene: 9. Germline V gene sequence: CDR1 SEHNR, CDR2 FQNEAQ (reference sequence). The CDR3 here is CASSSPGQSIGYTF. Written as DNA, the CDR3 is TGTGCCAGCAGCTCGCCGGGACAGTCGATTGGCTACACCTTC.

This chain joins TRBV5-1 and TRBJ2-3; 7 bases are a match to TRBD2. In germline, CDR1 is SGHRS, CDR2 YFSETQ. After removal of 0 bases from V and 4 bases from J, the junction contained 2 bases not matched to a gene. This CDR3 spans 14 amino acids. CDR3 DNA: TGCGCCAGCAGCTTGGGCGGGAGCGCAGATACGCAGTATTTT. It specifies CASSLGGSADTQYF. The entire variable domain, with the rest obtained from reference TRBV5-1 and TRBJ2-3, is as follows: KAGVTQTPRYLIKTRGQQVTLSCSPISGHRSVSWYQQTPGQGLQFLFEYFSETQRNKGNFPGRFSGRQFSNSRSEMNVSTLELGDSALYLCASSLGGSADTQYFGPGTRLTVL.

The DNA for the CDR3 is TGTGCCAGCAGATCAGTGGCGGGAGGAAGGAATGAGCAGTTCTTC. Its translation: CASRSVAGGRNEQFF. The chain is built from TRBV11-2 and TRBJ2-1; 8 bases fit TRBD2. Germline values: CDR1 SGHAT, CDR2 FQNNGV. V shed 6 bases, J shed 7 bases, and the junction held 11 bases outside the gene matches. The CDR3 runs 15 residues.

V usage is TRBV5-1 and J usage is TRBJ2-2, with 7 bases fitting TRBD2. CDR1 and CDR2 (germline): SGHRS, YFSETQ. With V trimmed by 1 base and J by 1 base, 4 bases remained unmatched. The CDR3 contains 16 residues. The CDR3 spells CASSLLSGGNTGELFF. CDR3 in DNA: TGCGCCAGCAGCTTGCTCTCGGGGGGGAACACCGGGGAGCTGTTTTTT.

This chain links TRBV11-3 with TRBJ2-6, with 10 bases fitting TRBD1. Germline CDR1 is SGHNT and CDR2 is YENEEA. This CDR3 has 14 amino acids. V lost 5 bases, J lost 10 bases, and 5 bases stayed unmatched. The CDR3 loop reads CASSHGQGENVLTF. As DNA, the CDR3 is TGTGCCAGCAGCCACGGACAGGGGGAAAACGTCCTGACTTTC.

The rearrangement links TRBV14 to TRBJ2-3; 7 nucleotides agree with TRBD2. With 4 bases clipped from V and 4 bases from J, the junction kept 8 bases outside the gene matches. This CDR3 is 15 amino acids long. Looked up from germline, CDR1 is SGHDN and CDR2 is FVKESK. CDR3 sequence: CASSLRGGRSDTQYF. The CDR3 DNA sequence: TGTGCCAGCAGCCTTAGGGGAGGGCGTTCAGATACGCAGTATTTT.

The chain couples TRBV5-6 to TRBJ1-6; D gene uncertain. With 1 base removed from V and 7 bases from J, the gap between germline ends came to 12 bases. The CDR3 is made up of 15 amino acids. Germline V gene sequence: CDR1 SGHDT, CDR2 YYEEEE. CDR3 loop: CASSLFQTGNSPLHF. DNA of the CDR3: TGTGCCAGCAGCTTGTTTCAGACGGGGAATTCACCCCTCCACTTT.

V gene TRBV5-4 combines with J gene TRBJ1-1; D is ambiguous. Deletions cut 0 bases from V and 4 bases from J, with 10 bases between. The CDR3 loop spans 14 amino acids. Germline V gene sequence: CDR1 SGHNT, CDR2 YYREEE (reference sequence). CDR3 nucleotide sequence: TGTGCCAGCAGCTTGGGGGTCAGGTTCACTGAAGCTTTCTTT. Translated: CASSLGVRFTEAFF. The variable domain in full, with the rest retrieved from reference TRBV5-4 and TRBJ1-1, is ETGVTQSPTHLIKTRGQQVTLRCSSQSGHNTVSWYQQALGQGPQFIFQYYREEENGRGNFPPRFSGLQFPNYSSELNVNALELDDSALYLCASSLGVRFTEAFFGQGTRLTVV.

The V and J genes are TRBV19 and TRBJ2-1; TRBD2 aligns across 9 bases. The CDR3 length is 15 residues. Losses at the gene ends were 1 base for V and 9 bases for J; bases not matched to a gene: 7. Germline CDR1 is LNHDA and CDR2 is SQIVND (reference sequence). CDR3 region: CASSIGIAGVAEQFF. The CDR3 DNA reads as TGTGCCAGTAGTATAGGGATAGCGGGAGTTGCTGAGCAGTTCTTC.

The chain carries TRBV5-6 and TRBJ2-3, with D maybe TRBD2 (6 bases). Trimming pared 0 bases from V and 1 base from J, leaving 12 bases between. CDR1 is SGHDT and CDR2 is YYEEEE in the germline V gene. This CDR3 has 16 amino acids. DNA for the CDR3: TGTGCCAGCAGCTTGGTAAGCGGAGGGGGCACAGATACGCAGTATTTT. Amino acids: CASSLVSGGGTDTQYF.

The chain links TRBV19 to TRBJ1-3; TRBD1 might be the D (5 bases). Germline V gene data show CDR1 as LNHDA and CDR2 as SQIVND (reference sequence). The CDR3 spans 13 residues. V lost 3 bases to trimming and J lost 2 bases, with 5 bases between them. CDR3: CASSIRAGNTIYF. The CDR3 nucleotides are TGTGCCAGTAGTATCAGGGCTGGAAACACCATATATTTT.